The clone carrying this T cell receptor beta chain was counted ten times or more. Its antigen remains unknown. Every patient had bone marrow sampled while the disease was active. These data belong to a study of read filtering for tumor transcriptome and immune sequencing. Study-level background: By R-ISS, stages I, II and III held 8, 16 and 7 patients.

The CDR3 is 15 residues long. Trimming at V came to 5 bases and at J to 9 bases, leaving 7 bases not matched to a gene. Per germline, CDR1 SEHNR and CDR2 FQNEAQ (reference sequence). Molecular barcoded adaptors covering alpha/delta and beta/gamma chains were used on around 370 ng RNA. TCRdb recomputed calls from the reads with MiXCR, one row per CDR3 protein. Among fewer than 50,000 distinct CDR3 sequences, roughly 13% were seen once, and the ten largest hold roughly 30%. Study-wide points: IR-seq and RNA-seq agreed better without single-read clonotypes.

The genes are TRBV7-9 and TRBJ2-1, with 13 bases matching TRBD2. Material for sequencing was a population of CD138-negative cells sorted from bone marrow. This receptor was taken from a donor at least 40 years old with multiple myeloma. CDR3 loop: CASSNGLAGVTEQFF. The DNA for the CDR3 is TGTGCCAGCAGCAACGGACTAGCGGGGGTGACTGAGCAGTTCTTC. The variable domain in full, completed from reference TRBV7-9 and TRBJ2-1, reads DTGVSQNPRHKITKRGQNVTFRCDPISEHNRLYWYRQTLGQGPEFLTYFQNEAQLEKSRLLSDRFSAERPKGSFSTLEIQRTEQGDSAMYLCASSNGLAGVTEQFFGPGTRLTVL.